A selection of T cell receptor beta chains follows, all from one sample in a study of technical replicates of blood from a handful of donors. Assay used: immunoSEQ multiplex PCR; TCRdb lists only in-frame clones, some missing. The repertoire holds more than 65,000 clones, with about 94% as singletons. The source material was T cells isolated from PBMCs. The receptor set was obtained from a human donor in good health. Each CDR3 is given with its conserved first and last residue. A D gene is named only where the DNA matches it firmly. Size is omitted from some rows. Given values are once, few, many or a class for expanded clones.

>TRBJ1-5|-|-|TRBV28
CASRPGLNQPQHF
TGTGCCAGCAGACCGGGACTCAATCAGCCCCAGCATTTT
>TRBJ2-7|-|-|TRBV5-6
CASSLGDSDYEQYF
TGTGCCAGCAGCTTGGGGGACTCGGACTACGAGCAGTACTTC
>TRBJ2-7|-|TRBD1|TRBV5-8
CASQAGQGTYEQYF
TGTGCCAGCCAGGCGGGACAGGGCACCTACGAGCAGTACTTC
>TRBJ2-6|-|-|TRBV5-4
CASRSGGDGANVLTF
TGTGCCAGCAGATCCGGGGGTGATGGGGCCAACGTCCTGACTTTC
>TRBJ1-1|few|-|TRBV11-2
CASSASGTEAFF
TGTGCCAGCAGCGCCAGCGGGACTGAAGCTTTCTTT
>TRBJ2-5|-|TRBD1|TRBV5-1
CASSPGQGALGETQYF
TGCGCCAGCAGCCCCGGACAGGGGGCTCTAGGGGAGACCCAGTACTTC
>TRBJ1-1|-|-|TRBV6-5
CATFLGGYTEAFF
TGTGCCACCTTCTTAGGGGGATACACTGAAGCTTTCTTT
>TRBJ2-7|-|-|TRBV5-1
CASSLDRAYEQYF
TGCGCCAGCAGCTTGGACAGGGCCTACGAGCAGTACTTC
>TRBJ2-7|-|-|TRBV10-1
CASSVRTNRGYEQYF
TGCGCCAGCAGTGTAAGGACTAATCGAGGGTACGAGCAGTACTTC
>TRBJ2-7|once|TRBD1|TRBV30
CAWDREPYEQYF
TGTGCCTGGGACAGGGAGCCCTACGAGCAGTACTTC
>TRBJ2-1|once|TRBD1|TRBV19
CASSIPGQGSHEQFF
TGTGCCAGTAGTATCCCGGGACAGGGGAGCCATGAGCAGTTCTTC